The next 7 T cell receptor beta chains were all read from a single sample in a study of cytomegalovirus exposure and HLA in healthy donors (dated by TCRdb to 2016 to 2017). The library was made by the immunoSEQ multiplex PCR assay. What TCRdb holds here is the immuneACCESS table cut down to in-frame rearrangements. Part of the clones is not present; checked against another copy, under half of the missing clones reflect an unresolved V gene, and the others are unexplained. This sample has roughly 180,000 clones in its table, and around nine tenths of those were observed once. The ten largest clones represent 6% to 8% of the sample. Source material: PBMCs. The receptors come from a man younger than 45 in good health and CMV-seropositive.

The CDR3 spells CASRERMRAQETQYF. CDR3 DNA sequence: TGTGCCAGCAGGGAACGTATGAGAGCCCAAGAGACCCAGTACTTC. V and J are TRBV28 and TRBJ2-5; no firm D call. The length of the CDR3 is 15 residues. Germline V lookup: CDR1 MDHEN, CDR2 SYDVKM. V was cut by 6 bases and J by 1 base, with 15 bases left in between.

V usage is TRBV6-5 and J usage is TRBJ2-1; D ambiguous. The CDR3 has 15 residues. Germline V gene sequence: CDR1 MNHEY, CDR2 SVGAGI. V was shortened by 6 bases and J by 0 bases, with 12 bases between the two germline ends. The CDR3 protein is CASSRTPRSYNEQFF. The CDR3 DNA reads TGTGCCAGCAGCCGAACACCGCGCTCCTACAATGAGCAGTTCTTC.

This sequence joins TRBV4-1 and TRBJ2-7; the D gene is possibly TRBD2 (6 bases). V lost 4 bases, J lost 5 bases, and 15 bases lay in between. The CDR3 covers 14 residues. In germline, CDR1 is MGHRA, CDR2 YSYEKL. CDR3 DNA: TGCGCCAGCAGCCTGGGACTGGGTGTCGACGAGCAGTACTTC. Its translation is CASSLGLGVDEQYF.

The chain couples TRBV29-1 to TRBJ2-6; the D gene is possibly TRBD1 (6 bases). V lost 6 bases to trimming and J lost 0 bases, with 21 bases between them. The V gene's germline CDR1 is SQVTM and CDR2 ANQGSEA. The CDR3 sequence is 18 residues long. The CDR3: CSVPTSDRFLSGANVLTF. The CDR3 DNA is TGCAGCGTACCGACCTCGGACAGATTTCTCTCTGGGGCCAACGTCCTGACTTTC.

The gene calls are TRBV5-6 and TRBJ1-4; D is uncertain. From germline, CDR1 is SGHDT and CDR2 YYEEEE. Trimming cost V 0 bases and J 13 bases, with 10 bases left between them. This CDR3 region has 12 residues. The CDR3 spells CASSLALGGLFF. DNA for the CDR3: TGTGCCAGCAGCTTGGCCTTGGGCGGACTGTTTTTT.

The chain uses TRBV2 and TRBJ1-1; D perhaps matches TRBD1 (6 bases). Germline assignment: CDR1 SNHLY and CDR2 FYNNEI. This CDR3 comprises 14 residues. V gave up 2 bases and J gave up 0 bases, with 7 bases separating them. The CDR3 DNA reads TGTGCCAGCAGTGAACACAGGGTGAACACTGAAGCTTTCTTT. This gives the protein CASSEHRVNTEAFF. Full variable domain (rest looked up from reference TRBV2 and TRBJ1-1): EPEVTQTPSHQVTQMGQEVILRCVPISNHLYFYWYRQILGQKVEFLVSFYNNEISEKSEIFDDQFSVERPDGSNFTLKIRSTKLEDSAMYFCASSEHRVNTEAFFGQGTRLTVV.

Note on this clone: The same CDR3 also results from other DNA sequences found in this sample. The chain couples TRBV7-2 to TRBJ2-3; no clear D. Germline values: CDR1 SGHTA, CDR2 FQGNSA. Trimming stripped 6 bases from V and 2 bases from J, with 6 bases between. The CDR3 is 12 amino acids. CDR3 protein: CASSLDTDTQYF. Written as DNA, the CDR3 is TGTGCCAGCAGTCTAGACACAGATACGCAGTATTTT.